This TCR beta chain was observed in a study of T cell responses to AZD1222 COVID-19 vaccine. The protocol was immunoSEQ multiplex PCR, while the TCRdb copy is restricted to in-frame clones and leaves out a portion. The sample lists approximately 200,000 clones, around 87% occurring once. Per germline, CDR1 MRHNA and CDR2 SNTAGT. This CDR3 comprises 14 residues. V shed 10 bases, J shed 7 bases, and the junction held 14 bases outside the gene matches. The sequenced sample was peripheral blood, obtained on day 0 of MenACWY control vaccination. The clonotype originates from an adult in good health. The chain couples TRBV6-4 to TRBJ1-1; TRBD1 agrees at 8 bases. CDR3: CATRVKPGGYEAFF. CDR3 DNA: TGTGCCACCCGGGTTAAACCAGGGGGCTATGAAGCTTTCTTT.